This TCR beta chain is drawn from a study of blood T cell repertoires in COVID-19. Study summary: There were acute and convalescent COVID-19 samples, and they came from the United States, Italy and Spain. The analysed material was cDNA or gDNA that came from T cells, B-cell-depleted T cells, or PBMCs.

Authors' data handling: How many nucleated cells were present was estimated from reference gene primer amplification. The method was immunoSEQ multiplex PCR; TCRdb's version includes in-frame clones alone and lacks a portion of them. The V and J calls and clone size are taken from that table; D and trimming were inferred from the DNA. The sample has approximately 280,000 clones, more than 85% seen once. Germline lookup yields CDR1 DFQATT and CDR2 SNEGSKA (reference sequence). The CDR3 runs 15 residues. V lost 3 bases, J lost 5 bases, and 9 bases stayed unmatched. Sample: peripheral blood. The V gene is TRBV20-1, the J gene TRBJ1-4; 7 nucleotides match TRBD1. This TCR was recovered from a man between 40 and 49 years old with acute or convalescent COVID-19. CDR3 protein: CSASPRGKRNEKLFF. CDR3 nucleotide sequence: TGCAGTGCTAGTCCCAGGGGGAAACGAAATGAAAAACTGTTTTTT.